The clone carrying this T cell receptor (beta chain) was found many times. What it recognizes is unknown. Exclusion of patients followed from uncontrolled infection, other autoimmune disease, pregnancy or lactation. The data originate from a study of T cells in Graves' hyperthyroidism and ophthalmopathy. Study-wide results and limits: Ophthalmopathy stood apart from stable hyperthyroidism in a 13 V-J model. Most thyroid clonotypes that were expanded above 0.001 also turned up in blood.

Germline CDR1 PRHDT, CDR2 FYEKMQ (reference sequence). The CDR3 loop spans 15 amino acids. V shed 5 bases and J 3 bases; nucleotides not matched to a gene: 8. Using RNA transcripts as the source, TCR beta CDR3 regions were amplified. First-round RT-PCR targeting the TCR CDR3 was performed with the HTBI primer set. TCRdb used MiXCR to reprocess the multiplex PCR reads, holding one entry per CDR3 protein. The sample carries hundreds of thousands of distinct CDR3 sequences, more than 15% recorded once. The V gene is TRBV13, the J gene TRBJ2-3, with 7 bases lining up with TRBD1. The sequenced sample consisted of blood. The source is a woman under 30 with Graves' hyperthyroidism. The CDR3, as DNA: TGTGCCAGCAGCAACCGAGCAGGGGGAACAGATACGCAGTATTTT. This codes for CASSNRAGGTDTQYF.